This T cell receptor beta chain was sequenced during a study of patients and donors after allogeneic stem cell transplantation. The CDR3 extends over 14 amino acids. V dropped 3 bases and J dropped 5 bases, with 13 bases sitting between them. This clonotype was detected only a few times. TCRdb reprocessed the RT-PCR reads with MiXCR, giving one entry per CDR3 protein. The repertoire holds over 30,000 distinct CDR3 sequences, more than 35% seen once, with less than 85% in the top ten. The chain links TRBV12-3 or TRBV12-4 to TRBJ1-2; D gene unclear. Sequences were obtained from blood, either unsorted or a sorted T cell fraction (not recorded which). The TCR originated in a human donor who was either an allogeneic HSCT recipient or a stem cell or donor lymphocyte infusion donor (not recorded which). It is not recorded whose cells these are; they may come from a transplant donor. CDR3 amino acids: CASSLDGSGYGYTF. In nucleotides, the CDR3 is TGTGCCAGCAGTTTGGACGGGTCGGGATATGGCTACACCTTC.